One sample yielded the 16 T cell receptor beta chains listed below, sequenced in a study of tumor-infiltrating lymphocytes in primary liver carcinoma. Unsorted whole blood supplied the RNA, and germline DNA was extracted too. Researchers generated TCR beta cDNA from approximately 500 ng of total RNA, relying on a constant-region primer. The TCR beta library was amplified through three nested multiplex PCR rounds in a modified ARM-PCR procedure. TRBV1-TRBV30 forward primers paired with a C-beta reverse primer drove the first two PCR rounds, about 10 cycles each. One entry per CDR3 protein, called by TCRdb with MiXCR from the multiplex PCR reads. The sample holds approximately 330,000 distinct CDR3 sequences, less than 70% seen once. Sequencing input: peripheral blood. The receptors originated from a man aged 40-55 years with primary liver carcinoma and hepatitis B virus infection.

This clonotype was counted a few times. The rearrangement links TRBV5-5 to TRBJ1-1, with D perhaps matching TRBD1 (5 bases). Germline V gene sequence: CDR1 SGHKS, CDR2 YYEKEE (reference sequence). V shed 3 bases and J shed 3 bases, with 24 bases lying between them. The CDR3 runs 18 residues. The CDR3 DNA reads as TGTGCCAGCAGCTCCCAAGGGGAGGTTATCCGGAGTTACACTGAAGCTTTCTTT. Translating it yields CASSSQGEVIRSYTEAFF.

The rearrangement links TRBV7-9 to TRBJ1-2; TRBD1 might be the D (6 bases). CDR1 and CDR2 (germline): SEHNR, FQNEAQ (reference sequence). Trimming cost V 4 bases and J 5 bases, with 11 bases left between them. The CDR3 covers 13 residues. CDR3 nucleotides: TGTGCCAGCAGCTCCGGGGACATTTATGGCTACACCTTC. It translates to CASSSGDIYGYTF.

The chain has TRBV6-1 and TRBJ2-7; unclear D gene. Germline CDR1 MNHNS, CDR2 SASEGT. The CDR3 has 17 residues. Trimming pared 0 bases from V and 9 bases from J, leaving 24 bases between. The CDR3 DNA follows: TGTGCCAGCAGTGAAGCCAAGACTCTCATCTATGCCTACTGGCAGTACTTC. Translated, it gives CASSEAKTLIYAYWQYF.

This clonotype came up many times. The CDR3 DNA reads as TGTGCCAGCACCCCCGGACAGGGGAACGGGATGAGGGCCCAGTACTTC. The encoded protein is CASTPGQGNGMRAQYF. The chain uses TRBV6-1 and TRBJ2-5; TRBD1 matches 9 bases. Germline V gives CDR1 MNHNS, CDR2 SASEGT. Germline trimming cut 7 bases from V and 9 bases from J; bases unmatched to any gene: 18. The CDR3 extends over 16 amino acids.

The table lists this clonotype with a count of one. V and J are TRBV30 and TRBJ1-2; D is ambiguous. CDR1 GTSNPN and CDR2 SVGIG come from the germline V gene (reference sequence). There are 12 residues in the CDR3. V was trimmed by 3 bases and J by 8 bases, leaving 13 bases between them. The CDR3 loop is CAWSSIGDGYTF. In DNA form, the CDR3 reads TGTGCCTGGAGCTCTATAGGCGACGGCTACACCTTC.

Note on this clonotype: A much larger clone lies a single base off, so this may be a read error. This chain links TRBV12-3 or TRBV12-4 with TRBJ1-5; the D gene is possibly TRBD1 (6 bases). The DNA matches TRBJ2-3 better at its end, which makes the J call doubtful. CDR3 size: 14 residues. The CDR3 DNA reads TGTGCCAGCAGTTTAGACAGGGTTTATCAGCCCCAGTATTTT. Its translation: CASSLDRVYQPQYF.

V gene TRBV11-2 combines with J gene TRBJ2-2; 12 bases are shared with TRBD2. The V gene end was trimmed by 5 bases and the J gene end by 7 bases; junction bases not matched to a gene: 8. Looked up from germline, CDR1 is SGHAT and CDR2 is FQNNGV. CDR3 length: 16 amino acids. Here the CDR3 DNA reads TGTGCCAGCAGCCCGAGTTCTAGCGGGAGGGGCGGGGAGCTGTTTTTT. Protein product: CASSPSSSGRGGELFF.

Notes on this clonotype: A much more abundant neighbour one base away suggests this may be a read error. V is TRBV6-2 or TRBV6-3 and J is TRBJ1-1, with no clear D. V lost 8 bases and J 6 bases, leaving 13 bases between the germline ends. Germline V lookup: CDR1 MNHEY, CDR2 SVGEGT. The CDR3 is 12 residues long. CDR3 region: CASGHGGPEAFF. The DNA for the CDR3 is TGTGCCAGCGGCCACGGAGGGCCTGAAGCTTTCTTT.

This clonotype was seen a single time. One end of the junction is discordant with germline, which a read error may explain. This chain joins TRBV6-2 or TRBV6-3 and TRBJ2-3, with D perhaps being TRBD1 or TRBD2 (5 bases each). Germline-derived CDR1 and CDR2 are MNHEY and SVGEGT. The CDR3 covers 13 residues. CDR3 in amino acids: CTSSYPGTFTQYF. CDR3 nucleotides: TGTACCAGCAGTTATCCCGGGACCTTTACGCAGTATTTT.

V is TRBV11-2 and J is TRBJ1-4; D perhaps matches TRBD1 (5 bases). The CDR3 contains 12 residues. V was shortened by 6 bases and J by 15 bases, with 17 bases between the two germline ends. Germline values: CDR1 SGHAT, CDR2 FQNNGV. CDR3 nucleotides: TGTGCCAGCAGTTTAAACCGGGGCGACGTGTTTTTT. The encoded protein is CASSLNRGDVFF.

As regards this clonotype: A much larger clone sits a single nucleotide away, making a read error possible. This chain uses TRBV12-3 or TRBV12-4 with TRBJ2-5; no definite D call. CDR3 length equals 13 residues. V lost 2 bases and J lost 5, with 9 bases in between. CDR3 sequence reads: CASSLSNGETQYF. The CDR3, as DNA: TGTGCCAGCAGTTTAAGTAACGGCGAGACCCAGTACTTC.

On this clonotype itself: One end of the junction does not line up with germline, which may come from a read error. This chain links TRBV5-1 with TRBJ2-5; the D is unclear. Germline V gives CDR1 SGHRS, CDR2 YFSETQ. The length of the CDR3 is 15 residues. In nucleotides, the CDR3 is TGCGCCAGCAGCTCCCTCTCGGCGATCCAAGATACCCAGTACTTC. Translation gives CASSSLSAIQDTQYF.

V is TRBV11-1 and J is TRBJ2-5; weak D call: TRBD2 (6 bases). The germline V gene has CDR1 SGHAT and CDR2 FQDESV (reference sequence). CDR3 size: 14 residues. The DNA for the CDR3 is TGTGGTAGCGGATCGTGGCCGAACCCAGAGACCCAGTACTTC. This translates into CGSGSWPNPETQYF.

As concerns this clonotype: This may come from a read error, since a much larger clone is one base off. This CDR3 reads CASSDRGQGGRYF. CDR3 in DNA: TGTGCCAGCAGTGATAGAGGTCAGGGTGGGCGGTACTTC. The rearrangement uses TRBV6-1 and TRBJ2-7, with a weak D call TRBD1 (5 bases). This CDR3 region has 13 residues. The V and J ends lost 3 bases and 12 bases respectively, with 18 bases between them. The germline CDR1 and CDR2 sequences are MNHNS and SASEGT.

To note about this clonotype: With a much larger clone just one base away, this may be a read error. V and J are TRBV6-2 or TRBV6-3 and TRBJ2-7; 7 bases are a match to TRBD1. This CDR3 is built from 15 residues. Trimming removed 8 bases from V and 1 base from J; junction bases left unmatched: 11. Germline loops: CDR1 MNHEY, CDR2 SVGEGT. CDR3 amino acids: CASLSPGQQSYEQYF. The CDR3 DNA sequence: TGTGCCAGCCTTTCCCCGGGACAGCAATCCTACGAGCAGTACTTC.

V usage is TRBV7-9 and J usage is TRBJ2-7; 9 bases fit TRBD1. This CDR3 is built from 13 residues. J gave up 6 bases and V 6 bases, and 6 bases lay outside the gene matches. The germline V gene encodes CDR1 SEHNR and CDR2 FQNEAQ (reference sequence). The CDR3 nucleotides are TGTGCCAGCAGAGCCCCGGACAGGGGCGAGCAGTACTTC. This codes for CASRAPDRGEQYF.